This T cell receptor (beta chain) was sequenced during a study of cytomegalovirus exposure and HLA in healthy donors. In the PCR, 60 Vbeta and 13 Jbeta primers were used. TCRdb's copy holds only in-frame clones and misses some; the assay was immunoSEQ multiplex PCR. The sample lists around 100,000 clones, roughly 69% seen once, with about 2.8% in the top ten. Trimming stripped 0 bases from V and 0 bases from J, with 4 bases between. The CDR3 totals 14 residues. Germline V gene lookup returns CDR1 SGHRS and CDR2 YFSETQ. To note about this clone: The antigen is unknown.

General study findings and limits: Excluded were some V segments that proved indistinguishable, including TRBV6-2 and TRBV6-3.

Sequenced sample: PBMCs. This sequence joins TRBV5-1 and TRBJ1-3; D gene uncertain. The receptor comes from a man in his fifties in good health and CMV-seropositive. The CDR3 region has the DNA TGCGCCAGCAGCTTGGGGGCCTCTGGAAACACCATATATTTT. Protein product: CASSLGASGNTIYF.